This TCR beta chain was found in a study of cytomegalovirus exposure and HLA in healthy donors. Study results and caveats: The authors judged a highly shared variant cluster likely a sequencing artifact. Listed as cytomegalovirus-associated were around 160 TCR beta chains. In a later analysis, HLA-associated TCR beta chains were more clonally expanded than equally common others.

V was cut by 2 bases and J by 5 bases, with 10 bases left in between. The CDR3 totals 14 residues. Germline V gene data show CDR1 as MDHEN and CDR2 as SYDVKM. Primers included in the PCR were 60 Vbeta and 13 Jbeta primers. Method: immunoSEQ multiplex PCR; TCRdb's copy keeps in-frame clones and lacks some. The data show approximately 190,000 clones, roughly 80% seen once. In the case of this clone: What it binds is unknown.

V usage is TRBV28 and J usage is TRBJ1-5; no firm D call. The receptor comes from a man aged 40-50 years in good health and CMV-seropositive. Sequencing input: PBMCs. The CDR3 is CASSLGEVYQPQHF. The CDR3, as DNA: TGTGCCAGCAGTTTAGGCGAGGTCTATCAGCCCCAGCATTTT.